This TCR beta chain came from a study of control samples from healthy donors and cancer patients. Per germline, CDR1 GTSNPN and CDR2 SVGIG (reference sequence). The CDR3 is made up of 16 amino acids. Trimming stripped 0 bases from V and 2 bases from J, with 14 bases between. This table comes from immunoSEQ multiplex PCR, and its TCRdb copy is limited to in-frame clones, with some not included. The sample carries about 110,000 clones, about 80% recorded once. Sequencing used blood. The sequence was obtained from a man aged 18 to 35 in good health. The chain employs TRBV30 and TRBJ1-3; the D is unclear. CDR3 nucleotides: TGTGCCTGGAGTGTACTGGGCGCGGGAACTGGAAACACCATATATTTT. Translated, it gives CAWSVLGAGTGNTIYF.